Presented here are 6 T cell receptor beta chains from one specimen sequenced in a study of cytomegalovirus exposure and HLA in healthy donors. Libraries were prepared by immunoSEQ multiplex PCR; TCRdb keeps only in-frame clonotypes and omits some of them. The sample contains about 340,000 clones, 86% of which appear only once. The sample was PBMCs. The receptor source for this set is a woman in her late teens or twenties in good health and CMV-seronegative.

This clone was observed once. The chain carries TRBV5-1 and TRBJ2-5; 12 bases map to TRBD2. Germline V lookup: CDR1 SGHRS, CDR2 YFSETQ. The CDR3 length is 16 residues. V lost 4 bases to trimming and J lost 4 bases; unmatched junction nucleotides: 8. For the CDR3, the DNA is TGCGCCAGCAGCGGAACCTCTAGCGGGAGGGGAGAGACCCAGTACTTC. Residues: CASSGTSSGRGETQYF. Combining the CDR3 with reference TRBV5-1 and TRBJ2-5 gives the whole variable domain KAGVTQTPRYLIKTRGQQVTLSCSPISGHRSVSWYQQTPGQGLQFLFEYFSETQRNKGNFPGRFSGRQFSNSRSEMNVSTLELGDSALYLCASSGTSSGRGETQYFGPGTRLLVL.

V usage is TRBV11-2 and J usage is TRBJ1-1; D might be TRBD1 (5 bases). The length of the CDR3 is 12 residues. Per germline, CDR1 SGHAT and CDR2 FQNNGV. V lost 8 bases and J 8 bases, leaving 15 bases between the germline ends. Written as DNA, the CDR3 is TGTGCCAGCGGACTCGGGACTCCGGAAGCTTTCTTT. Encoded protein: CASGLGTPEAFF.

In DNA form, the CDR3 reads TGCGCCAGCAGCTCCCGGGACAGGGTGCCTTATGGCTACACCTTC. Residues: CASSSRDRVPYGYTF. The rearrangement joins TRBV5-1 to TRBJ1-2; 9 positions match TRBD1. V was pared by 3 bases and J by 5 bases, with 8 bases of the junction left unmatched. The CDR3 loop spans 15 amino acids. Germline CDR1 reads SGHRS; CDR2 reads YFSETQ.

The rearrangement uses TRBV28 and TRBJ2-3, with D perhaps TRBD2 (5 bases). Between the trimmed V and J ends, which lost 3 bases and 5 bases, there was a span of 12 bases. The CDR3 has 14 residues. CDR1 and CDR2 from the germline V gene are MDHEN and SYDVKM. The DNA of the CDR3 is TGTGCCAGCAGTTTCCGGGGTGTGGTAGATACGCAGTATTTT. Protein product: CASSFRGVVDTQYF.

The V call is TRBV5-1, the J call TRBJ1-5; possibly TRBD1 for D (5 bases). The CDR3 contains 15 residues. CDR1 and CDR2 (germline): SGHRS, YFSETQ. V dropped 7 bases and J dropped 3 bases, with 17 bases sitting between them. In DNA form, the CDR3 reads TGCGCCAGCTCCCTGGGGGGGGATAACAATCAGCCCCAGCATTTT. It translates to CASSLGGDNNQPQHF. The full variable domain, rest sourced from reference TRBV5-1 and TRBJ1-5, is KAGVTQTPRYLIKTRGQQVTLSCSPISGHRSVSWYQQTPGQGLQFLFEYFSETQRNKGNFPGRFSGRQFSNSRSEMNVSTLELGDSALYLCASSLGGDNNQPQHFGDGTRLSIL.

This chain joins TRBV13 and TRBJ1-1, with 10 bases that match TRBD1. This CDR3 spans 14 amino acids. Germline V gene sequence: CDR1 PRHDT, CDR2 FYEKMQ (reference sequence). V shed 5 bases and J 4 bases; nucleotides not matched to a gene: 4. CDR3 protein: CASSPGTGATEAFF. The CDR3 DNA sequence: TGTGCCAGCAGCCCCGGGACAGGGGCCACTGAAGCTTTCTTT. Filled out from reference TRBV13 and TRBJ1-1, the complete variable domain reads AAGVIQSPRHLIKEKRETATLKCYPIPRHDTVYWYQQGPGQDPQFLISFYEKMQSDKGSIPDRFSAQQFSDYHSELNMSSLELGDSALYFCASSPGTGATEAFFGQGTRLTVV.